These 24 T cell receptor beta chains came from one sample sequenced in a study of shared clonotypes between healthy human individuals. Some clones are missing from TCRdb's copy, which holds only in-frame ones; the method was immunoSEQ multiplex PCR. The sample lists millions of clones, about 95% occurring once. Naive CD8 populations comprised CD45RO-negative cells positively selected for CCR7, excluding terminally differentiated effector memory CD45RA+ cells. The specimen was naive CD8+ T cells sorted from blood. The receptor source for this set is a man between 18 and 29 years old in good health.

In its sample, this clone was seen once. This chain connects TRBV29-1 to TRBJ1-1; the match to TRBD1 covers 7 bases. V was clipped by 5 bases and J by 4 bases; unmatched bases: 13. The CDR3 totals 15 residues. Germline CDR1 reads SQVTM; CDR2 reads ANQGSEA. CDR3 bases: TGCAGCGTTTTAGGGGGCTCAGAGCCGGGCACTGAAGCTTTCTTT. Protein product: CSVLGGSEPGTEAFF. The entire variable domain, with the rest obtained from reference TRBV29-1 and TRBJ1-1, is as follows: SAVISQKPSRDICQRGTSLTIQCQVDSQVTMMFWYRQQPGQSLTLIATANQGSEATYESGFVIDKFPISRPNLTFSTLTVSNMSPEDSSIYLCSVLGGSEPGTEAFFGQGTRLTVV.

This chain joins TRBV13 and TRBJ2-7, with 8 bases lining up with TRBD1. There are 13 residues in the CDR3. Germline CDR1 PRHDT, CDR2 FYEKMQ (reference sequence). With 5 bases clipped from V and 5 bases from J, the junction kept 5 bases outside the gene matches. The CDR3 nucleotides are TGTGCCAGCAGCCTCGACAGGGGCGACGAGCAGTACTTC. Protein: CASSLDRGDEQYF.

The chain is built from TRBV28 and TRBJ2-2; no clear D. V gave up 3 bases and J gave up 3 bases, with 14 bases separating them. Germline V lookup: CDR1 MDHEN, CDR2 SYDVKM. The CDR3 is made up of 16 amino acids. The CDR3: CASSFSLHFYTGELFF. In nucleotides, the CDR3 is TGTGCCAGCAGTTTCTCCCTGCACTTTTACACCGGGGAGCTGTTTTTT.

In regard to this clone: Different DNA sequences within this sample yield the same CDR3. This sequence joins TRBV5-4 and TRBJ2-7; D is uncertain. CDR3 length: 14 amino acids. V was pared by 2 bases and J by 1 base, with 10 bases between. Germline CDR1 reads SGHNT; CDR2 reads YYREEE (reference sequence). The CDR3 DNA reads TGTGCCAGCAGCTTCGGTCTGGGTTCCTACGAGCAGTACTTC. Amino acid sequence: CASSFGLGSYEQYF.

The V gene is TRBV5-6, the J gene TRBJ2-7, with 8 bases that match TRBD2. Unmatched junction bases numbered 11, after V lost 4 bases and J lost 2 bases. CDR1 and CDR2 (germline): SGHDT, YYEEEE. The CDR3 sequence is 16 residues long. CDR3 sequence reads: CASSPWTSQIAYEQYF. The CDR3 region has the DNA TGTGCCAGCAGCCCCTGGACTAGCCAAATCGCCTACGAGCAGTACTTC.

V and J are TRBV27 and TRBJ1-6; 10 nucleotides agree with TRBD1. The CDR3 extends over 15 amino acids. Germline CDR1 MNHEY, CDR2 SMNVEV (reference sequence). V shed 3 bases and J 6 bases; nucleotides not matched to a gene: 2. The CDR3 DNA follows: TGTGCCAGCAGTTTCGGGGACAGGGGTAATTCACCCCTCCACTTT. This encodes CASSFGDRGNSPLHF.

The chain links TRBV28 to TRBJ1-1; D is possibly TRBD1 (5 bases). Germline V gene lookup returns CDR1 MDHEN and CDR2 SYDVKM. Trimming took 6 bases from V and 2 from J, leaving 13 bases between them. The CDR3 contains 14 residues. For the CDR3, the DNA is TGTGCCAGCAGCGAAGGGGCGCCTAACACTGAAGCTTTCTTT. It is translated as CASSEGAPNTEAFF.

This rearrangement joins TRBV6-1 to TRBJ2-7; D is unclear. V gave up 6 bases and J gave up 7 bases, with 10 bases separating them. The CDR3 has 11 amino acids. Germline CDR1 is MNHNS and CDR2 is SASEGT. As DNA, the CDR3 is TGTGCCAGCAGGGAAATCTGGGAGCAGTACTTC. Translated: CASREIWEQYF.

V is TRBV7-9 and J is TRBJ2-3, with 10 bases that match TRBD2. After removal of 2 bases from V and 0 bases from J, the junction contained 11 bases not matched to a gene. This CDR3 has 19 residues. CDR1 is SEHNR, CDR2 FQNEAQ, per germline (reference sequence). CDR3 residues: CASSLLMLAGVTSTDTQYF. CDR3 DNA: TGTGCCAGCAGCTTACTTATGCTAGCGGGAGTAACGAGCACAGATACGCAGTATTTT.

V is TRBV18 and J is TRBJ1-2, with 10 bases that match TRBD1. Germline V gene sequence: CDR1 KGHSH, CDR2 LQKENI. The junction had 8 bases not matched to a gene; V was cut back by 3 bases and J by 7 bases. The length of the CDR3 is 15 residues. CDR3: CASSPPGTGDSGYTF. The CDR3 DNA sequence: TGTGCCAGCTCACCTCCTGGGACAGGGGATTCTGGCTACACCTTC.

On this clone itself: Relative to the germline gene, one junction end is altered; a read error may explain this. The chain couples TRBV7-7 to TRBJ1-1; no clear D. In germline, CDR1 is SSHAT, CDR2 FNYEAQ (reference sequence). This CDR3 spans 14 amino acids. The CDR3 bases are TGTGCTAGCAGCACCTCGCGTGGTAACACTGAAGCTTTCTTT. Its translation is CASSTSRGNTEAFF. Supplemented by reference TRBV7-7 and TRBJ1-1, the full variable domain reads GAGVSQSPRYKVTKRGQDVTLRCDPISSHATLYWYQQALGQGPEFLTYFNYEAQPDKSGLPSDRFSAERPEGSISTLTIQRTEQRDSAMYRCASSTSRGNTEAFFGQGTRLTVV.

This clone has a handful of counts. The identical CDR3 is also encoded by other nucleotide sequences in the sample. The V and J genes are TRBV9 and TRBJ2-7; possibly TRBD1 for D (6 bases). CDR3 length equals 14 residues. Germline V gene lookup returns CDR1 SGDLS and CDR2 YYNGEE. V was clipped by 0 bases and J by 1 base, with 8 bases between them. CDR3 region: CASSVGGPSYEQYF. The CDR3 coding sequence is TGTGCCAGCAGCGTAGGGGGGCCGTCCTACGAGCAGTACTTC.

The DNA of the CDR3 is TGTGCCAGCAGCTCGTCTTATGGACTCCCGGCGGTCGAGCAGTACTTC. Protein sequence: CASSSSYGLPAVEQYF. The genes are TRBV7-9 and TRBJ2-7; TRBD2 is a possible D gene (5 bases). In germline, CDR1 is SEHNR, CDR2 FQNEAQ (reference sequence). Trimming stripped 4 bases from V and 6 bases from J, with 22 bases between. The CDR3 sequence is 16 residues long. Full variable domain (outside the CDR3, taken from reference TRBV7-9 and TRBJ2-7): DTGVSQNPRHKITKRGQNVTFRCDPISEHNRLYWYRQTLGQGPEFLTYFQNEAQLEKSRLLSDRFSAERPKGSFSTLEIQRTEQGDSAMYLCASSSSYGLPAVEQYFGPGTRLTVT.

The J gene is TRBJ2-1, the V gene TRBV4-1, with 7 nucleotides matching TRBD1. CDR3 length: 14 amino acids. The V and J ends lost 8 bases and 4 bases, in that order; junction bases with no gene match: 8. In germline, CDR1 is MGHRA, CDR2 YSYEKL. This chain's CDR3 is CASAPGTVYNEQFF. CDR3 nucleotides: TGCGCCAGCGCCCCCGGGACAGTATACAATGAGCAGTTCTTC.

V and J are TRBV10-3 and TRBJ1-1; D is uncertain. V was cut by 4 bases and J by 10 bases, with 13 bases left in between. Germline V gene lookup returns CDR1 ENHRY and CDR2 SYGVKD. The CDR3 contains 12 residues. The CDR3 protein is CAISGEGLRAFF. The CDR3 region has the DNA TGTGCCATCAGTGGGGAAGGGTTGCGAGCTTTCTTT.

The chain joins TRBV2 to TRBJ1-1, with D hard to call. V lost 7 bases to trimming and J lost 1 base, with 10 bases between them. The CDR3 sequence is 13 residues long. From germline, CDR1 is SNHLY and CDR2 FYNNEI. CDR3 nucleotide sequence: TGTGCCAGCAAGTATGGGTGGAACACTGAAGCTTTCTTT. This codes for CASKYGWNTEAFF.

CDR3 DNA sequence: TGTGCCAGCAGTTGGGATTTCACGACAGCTCAACACAATGGCTACACCTTC. Translating gives CASSWDFTTAQHNGYTF. The gene calls are TRBV27 and TRBJ1-2, with D perhaps matching TRBD1 (5 bases). CDR1 is MNHEY, CDR2 SMNVEV, per germline (reference sequence). Trimming took off 4 bases at V and 6 bases at J, with 24 bases between the two ends. The CDR3 runs 17 residues.

CDR3 in DNA: TGTGCCAGCAGCTTAGAATCTGCGGGAGGGTACAATGAGCAGTTCTTC. Translated: CASSLESAGGYNEQFF. The chain employs TRBV7-6 and TRBJ2-1, with 9 bases that match TRBD2. The germline V gene encodes CDR1 SGHVS and CDR2 FNYEAQ. The CDR3 is 16 amino acids. Trimming cost V 1 base and J 4 bases; bases outside gene matches: 5.

The V call is TRBV28, the J call TRBJ1-2; no definite D call. The CDR3 loop spans 14 amino acids. CDR1 and CDR2 from the germline V gene are MDHEN and SYDVKM. Deletions cut 7 bases from V and 4 bases from J, with 16 bases between. For the CDR3, the DNA is TGTGCCAGCATCCCCGGGGTAGGCCCCTATGGCTACACCTTC. Amino acids: CASIPGVGPYGYTF.

The chain combines TRBV19 with TRBJ2-7; 12 bases map to TRBD2. CDR1 LNHDA and CDR2 SQIVND come from the germline V gene (reference sequence). J was trimmed by 5 bases and V by 3 bases; bases with no gene match: 2. The length of the CDR3 is 14 residues. DNA of the CDR3: TGTGCCAGTAGTATCTGGACTAGCGGGGACGAGCAGTACTTC. Protein product: CASSIWTSGDEQYF.

The V gene is TRBV5-7, the J gene TRBJ1-1; TRBD1 might be the D (5 bases). TRBV5-7 is identified as an open reading frame with a role that is uncertain. The CDR3 consists of 11 residues. V lost 9 bases and J lost 3, with 9 bases in between. Written as DNA, the CDR3 is TGTGCCATTTGGGACGACACTGAAGCTTTCTTT. Translating gives CAIWDDTEAFF.

The J gene is TRBJ2-3, the V gene TRBV7-8, with 11 bases matching TRBD2. The germline gives CDR1 SGHVS, CDR2 FQNEAQ. Trimming cost V 1 base and J 3 bases; bases outside gene matches: 6. The CDR3 has 17 amino acids. CDR3: CASSLEVPSGGTDTQYF. CDR3 sequence (DNA): TGTGCCAGCAGCTTAGAGGTCCCTAGCGGGGGGACAGATACGCAGTATTTT.

Concerning this clone itself: Other DNA sequences in the sample encode the same CDR3. The chain carries TRBV19 and TRBJ2-1; 8 positions match TRBD2. Germline V lookup: CDR1 LNHDA, CDR2 SQIVND (reference sequence). CDR3 size: 14 residues. The junction had 2 bases not matched to a gene; V was cut back by 4 bases and J by 3 bases. CDR3 residues: CASSTTSGYNEQFF. Here the CDR3 DNA reads TGTGCCAGTAGTACAACTAGCGGCTACAATGAGCAGTTCTTC.

The J gene is TRBJ2-5, the V gene TRBV5-6; tentatively, D is TRBD1 or TRBD2 (5 bases each). V lost 4 bases and J 1 base, leaving 17 bases between the germline ends. Germline values: CDR1 SGHDT, CDR2 YYEEEE. The length of the CDR3 is 16 residues. CDR3: CASSRGAWGIQETQYF. In nucleotides, the CDR3 is TGTGCCAGCAGCCGAGGGGCTTGGGGCATCCAAGAGACCCAGTACTTC.